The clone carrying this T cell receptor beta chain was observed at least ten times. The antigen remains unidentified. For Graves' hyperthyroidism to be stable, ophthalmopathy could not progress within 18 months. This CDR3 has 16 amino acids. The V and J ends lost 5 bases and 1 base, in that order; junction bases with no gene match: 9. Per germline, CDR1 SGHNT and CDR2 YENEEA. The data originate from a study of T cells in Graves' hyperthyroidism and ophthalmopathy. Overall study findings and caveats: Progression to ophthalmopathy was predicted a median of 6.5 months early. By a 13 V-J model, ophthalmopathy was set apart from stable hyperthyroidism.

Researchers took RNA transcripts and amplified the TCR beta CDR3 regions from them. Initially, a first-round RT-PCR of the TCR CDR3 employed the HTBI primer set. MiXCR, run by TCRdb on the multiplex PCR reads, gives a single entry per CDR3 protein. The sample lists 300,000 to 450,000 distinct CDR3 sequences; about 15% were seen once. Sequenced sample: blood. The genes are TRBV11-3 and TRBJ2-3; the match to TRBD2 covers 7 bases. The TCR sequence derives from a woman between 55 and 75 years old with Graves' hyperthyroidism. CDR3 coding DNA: TGTGCCAGCAGCCTCCCGAGGGCGGGAGGCACAGATACGCAGTATTTT. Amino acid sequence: CASSLPRAGGTDTQYF.